Sequencing of this TCR beta chain was carried out in a study of identical twins' blood T cells. Overall study context: About 50 million reads came from 12 libraries, six alpha, six beta.

The ends lost 7 bases at V and 6 bases at J; junction bases unmatched: 9. CDR3 length: 14 residues. Each TCR cDNA library carried sample-specific barcodes on both ends. Authors' methods: Each donor had about 100,000 to nearly 550,000 clonotypes. TCRdb passed the 5' RACE reads through MiXCR, listing each CDR3 protein once. TCRdb, rather than the study authors, made the V and J calls. The sample gives hundreds of thousands of distinct CDR3 sequences, about 28% of which show up once; roughly 6.1% is in the top ten. Six healthy women, forming three identical twin pairs, donated samples. What was sequenced was PBMCs. The chain joins TRBV12-3 or TRBV12-4 to TRBJ1-5, with 7 bases aligning to TRBD1. This clonotype was sampled from a woman aged 18-49 years in good health. The CDR3 nucleotides are TGTGCCAGCAATCACAGGGGCGCATCTCAGCCCCAGCATTTT. This sequence encodes CASNHRGASQPQHF.